The 8 T cell receptor beta chains below were found in one sample sequenced in a study of PD-1 blockade in classical Hodgkin lymphoma. Clones were read by immunoSEQ multiplex PCR, and TCRdb kept only the in-frame ones, dropping some. The data hold around 37,000 clones, with 92% observed a single time. The time point denotes: cycle 4 day 1 (C4D1), after about 6 weeks of nivolumab. Each of the patients experienced relapse following autologous stem cell transplantation, and their brentuximab vedotin exposure differed. The study purified CD4+ T cells from thawed PBMCs using magnetic negative selection. The input for sequencing was CD4+ T cells from blood, taken before the fourth cycle of nivolumab. The receptors here all came from a human donor with classical Hodgkin lymphoma.

V usage is TRBV5-1 and J usage is TRBJ2-2, with D maybe TRBD2 (5 bases). This CDR3 region has 16 residues. The germline V gene encodes CDR1 SGHRS and CDR2 YFSETQ. Trimming left V 0 bases short and J 1 base short, with 10 bases between. The CDR3 nucleotides are TGCGCCAGCAGCTTGGCCCCAGCGGAGAACACCGGGGAGCTGTTTTTT. This sequence encodes CASSLAPAENTGELFF.

This clone is a singleton in its sample. The rearrangement links TRBV28 to TRBJ2-7; D uncertain. Germline lookup yields CDR1 MDHEN and CDR2 SYDVKM. V lost 4 bases and J 4 bases, leaving 14 bases between the germline ends. CDR3 size: 14 residues. CDR3 protein: CASSSTPPRYEQYF. For the CDR3, the DNA is TGTGCCAGCAGTTCGACACCCCCGAGGTACGAGCAGTACTTC.

The chain is built from TRBV4-2 and TRBJ2-5; 14 bases align to TRBD2. V was pared by 3 bases and J by 4 bases, with 7 bases of the junction left unmatched. CDR3 length equals 17 residues. Germline lookup yields CDR1 LGHNA and CDR2 YNFKEQ. The CDR3 bases are TGTGCCAGCAGCCAGGGGACTAGCGGGAGAATTGGAGAGACCCAGTACTTC. This translates into CASSQGTSGRIGETQYF.

The chain couples TRBV5-5 to TRBJ2-3, with D uncertain. CDR1 and CDR2 (germline): SGHKS, YYEKEE (reference sequence). The CDR3 totals 14 residues. The V gene lost 2 bases and the J gene lost 1 base, with 8 bases spanning the gap. DNA for the CDR3: TGTGCCAGCAGCTTTTTATCGGGCACAGATACGCAGTATTTT. This sequence encodes CASSFLSGTDTQYF.

The chain uses TRBV10-3 and TRBJ1-2; D possibly corresponds to TRBD1 (5 bases). Germline CDR1 reads ENHRY; CDR2 reads SYGVKD. Between the trimmed V and J ends, which lost 5 bases and 8 bases, there was a span of 12 bases. The CDR3 consists of 12 residues. The DNA of the CDR3 is TGTGCCATCAGTTACGACAGACAAGGCTACACCTTC. It is translated as CAISYDRQGYTF.

This clone was recorded once. The CDR3 coding sequence is TGCGCCAGCAGCCTCCTAGGGTTAGCCAAAAACATTCAGTACTTC. Residues: CASSLLGLAKNIQYF. This chain joins TRBV4-1 and TRBJ2-4; D is undetermined. The CDR3 has 15 amino acids. Germline CDR1 and CDR2: MGHRA and YSYEKL. V was clipped by 4 bases and J by 0 bases, with 10 bases between them.

The chain links TRBV30 to TRBJ1-3; D gene unclear. This CDR3 has 14 residues. Per the germline V gene, CDR1 is GTSNPN and CDR2 is SVGIG (reference sequence). Between the trimmed V and J ends, which lost 0 bases and 0 bases, there was a span of 6 bases. DNA of the CDR3: TGTGCCTGGAGTGTAAACTTCTCTGGAAACACCATATATTTT. This codes for CAWSVNFSGNTIYF.

The gene calls are TRBV4-1 and TRBJ1-4; TRBD1 agrees at 8 bases. Germline assignment: CDR1 MGHRA and CDR2 YSYEKL. The CDR3 is 17 amino acids. V lost 1 base to trimming and J lost 7 bases; unmatched junction nucleotides: 11. CDR3 protein: CASSQGQGPDAGEKLFF. CDR3 nucleotides: TGCGCCAGCAGCCAAGGACAGGGGCCGGACGCAGGTGAAAAACTGTTTTTT.